This T cell receptor (beta chain) originates from a study of beta chain features in type 1 diabetes. Reverse transcription of all isolated RNA meant that expressed TCRB transcripts were sequenced. Generated by immunoSEQ multiplex PCR, the TCRdb table keeps only in-frame clones and is missing some. The profile shows 450,000 to 550,000 clones, approximately 31% of them singletons. There are a few counts of this clone. The sample was naive CD4+ T cells from blood. The TCR originated in a man younger than 35 in good health.

This CDR3 reads CASSPRGQREGIDTQYF. The CDR3 DNA reads as TGTGCCAGCAGCCCAAGGGGCCAGCGGGAGGGGATAGATACGCAGTATTTT. The V and J genes are TRBV7-3 and TRBJ2-3; 10 bases align to TRBD2. Germline assignment: CDR1 SGHTA and CDR2 FQGTGA. The length of the CDR3 is 17 residues. With 5 bases clipped from V and 5 bases from J, the junction kept 13 bases outside the gene matches.